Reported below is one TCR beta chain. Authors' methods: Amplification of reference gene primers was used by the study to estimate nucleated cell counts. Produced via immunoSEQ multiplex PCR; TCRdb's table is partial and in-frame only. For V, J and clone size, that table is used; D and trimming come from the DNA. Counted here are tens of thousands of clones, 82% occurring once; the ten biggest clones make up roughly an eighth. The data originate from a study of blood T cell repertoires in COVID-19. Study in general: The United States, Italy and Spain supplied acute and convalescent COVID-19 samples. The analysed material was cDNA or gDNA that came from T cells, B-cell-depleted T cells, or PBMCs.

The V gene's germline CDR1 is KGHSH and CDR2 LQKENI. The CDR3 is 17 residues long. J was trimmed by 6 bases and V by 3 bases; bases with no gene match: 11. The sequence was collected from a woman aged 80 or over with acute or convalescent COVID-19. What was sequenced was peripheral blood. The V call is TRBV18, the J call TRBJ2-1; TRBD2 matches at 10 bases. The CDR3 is CASSPPALAGPPNEQFF. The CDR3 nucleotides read TGTGCCAGCTCACCCCCCGCACTAGCGGGACCCCCCAATGAGCAGTTCTTC.